Sequencing of this TCR beta chain was carried out in a study of identical twins (dated by TCRdb to about 2016). Regarding the study in general: The study deep-sequenced TCR alpha and beta repertoires from monozygotic twins, unrelated adults of various ages and cord blood to test whether fetal clonotypes persist. Replicate twin experiments were performed at different times using different library preparation protocols to rule out contamination.

Every donor in the study was a healthy Caucasian. The twin cohort comprised three pairs of female monozygotic twins, all aged about 18 to 30 years. CD4+ and CD8+ T cell populations were isolated with positive isolation kits from Invitrogen. General study outcomes and caveats: In beta out-of-frame sequences, excess twin sharing was weaker, because having fewer shared sequences lowered the signal-to-noise ratio. Abundant cord blood beta clonotypes had fewer insertions, young adult naive repertoires showed a similar but weaker trend, and memory repertoires showed no such trend. Out-of-frame TCR alpha sequences shared between twins showed an excess of low generation-probability sequences compared with coincidental sharing between unrelated individuals. Because the same donors could not be followed over many years, the conclusions relied on cross-sectional statistical analysis. Out-of-frame TCR alpha sharing in monozygotic twins was systematically underestimated by recombination models, whereas sharing between unrelated individuals was in agreement with the recombination models. Zero-insertion analyses could be partly confounded by invariant T cells such as MAIT and iNKT, though diverse VJ usage argued against such confounding for most clonotypes.

Receptors were amplified or captured by 5' RACE. Reads for this sample came from an Illumina HiSeq 2000. Template switching added a universal primer binding site, and the final cDNA carried a unique molecular identifier that allowed TCR cDNA molecules to be counted accurately. Specific primers in the conserved constant-segment region were used to synthesize first-strand cDNA for the TCR alpha and beta chains. Each cDNA library was double barcoded, with a SMART-Mk sample barcode plus Illumina barcodes, to control for contamination. Two successive PCR steps introduced TruSeq adapter sequences along with Illumina sample barcodes. TCR alpha and beta cDNA libraries were sequenced on the Illumina HiSeq platform with custom primers. Per the original workflow: MiGEC processed the raw reads to extract unique molecular identifiers, while MiXCR was used to determine the CDR3 positions. Recombination models were inferred per individual with the repgenHMM and IGoR tools using an EM algorithm. Shared clonotypes were analyzed with the tcR package in R, and sharing was normalized by the product of cloneset sizes. To study raw recombination free of thymic and clonal selection effects, out-of-frame nonproductive sequences were analyzed. TCRdb itself trimmed the public reads at Q25 with fastp, ran MiXCR and retained productive beta chains. CDR3 protein sequences are deduplicated, and each keeps its most common genes and DNA. What appears here as the V and J calls and clone size reflects TCRdb's work, not the paper's. The sample contains fewer than 550,000 distinct CDR3 sequences, 13% to 15% of them found a single time. Of the sample, around 0.4% falls within the top ten clones.

A note on this clonotype: No cognate antigen has been identified for it. The sample holds no much larger clone one base away, and base qualities are not on file.

These sequences were also reported in another study, on yellow fever vaccine responses in identical twins. The second study's authors report: According to the authors, in identical twins the way T cells responded to vaccination appeared partly convergent and partly personalized. The study precisely tracked vaccine-responding T cell clones in identical twins.

This clonotype was sampled from a woman between 18 and 29 years old in good health. Material for sequencing was CD4+ T cells sorted from blood.

At the DNA level, the sequence is TGTGCCATCAGTGCTGACAGGAGTAGCAATCAGCCCCAGCATTTT. The translation is CAISADRSSNQPQHF. The rearranged chain carries TRBV10-3 and TRBJ1-5; TRBD1 is perhaps the D gene, given 6 matching bases. CDR1 and CDR2 are drawn from the germline V gene: ENHRY, SYGVKD. From the cysteine up to the phenylalanine, the CDR3 has a length of 15 residues. Only CDR3 DNA is held: 45 bases, read in frame from base 1. Trimming at the junction amounts to 4 bases on V and 0 bases on J, and the germline ends lie 10 bases apart.